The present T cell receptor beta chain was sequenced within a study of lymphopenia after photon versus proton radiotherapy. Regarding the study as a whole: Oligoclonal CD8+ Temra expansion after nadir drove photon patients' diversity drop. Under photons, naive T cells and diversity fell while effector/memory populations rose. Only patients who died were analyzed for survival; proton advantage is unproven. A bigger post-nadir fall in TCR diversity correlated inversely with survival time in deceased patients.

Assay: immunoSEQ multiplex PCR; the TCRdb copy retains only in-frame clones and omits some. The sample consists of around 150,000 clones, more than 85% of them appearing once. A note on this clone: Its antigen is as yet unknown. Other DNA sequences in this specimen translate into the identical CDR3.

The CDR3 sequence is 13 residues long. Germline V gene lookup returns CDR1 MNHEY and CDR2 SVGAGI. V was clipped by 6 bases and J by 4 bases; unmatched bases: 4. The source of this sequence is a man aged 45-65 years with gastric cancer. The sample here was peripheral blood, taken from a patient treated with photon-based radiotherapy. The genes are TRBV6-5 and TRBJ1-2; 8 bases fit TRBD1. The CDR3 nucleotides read TGTGCCAGCAGGCCCACAGGGGGCTATGGCTACACCTTC. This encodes CASRPTGGYGYTF.